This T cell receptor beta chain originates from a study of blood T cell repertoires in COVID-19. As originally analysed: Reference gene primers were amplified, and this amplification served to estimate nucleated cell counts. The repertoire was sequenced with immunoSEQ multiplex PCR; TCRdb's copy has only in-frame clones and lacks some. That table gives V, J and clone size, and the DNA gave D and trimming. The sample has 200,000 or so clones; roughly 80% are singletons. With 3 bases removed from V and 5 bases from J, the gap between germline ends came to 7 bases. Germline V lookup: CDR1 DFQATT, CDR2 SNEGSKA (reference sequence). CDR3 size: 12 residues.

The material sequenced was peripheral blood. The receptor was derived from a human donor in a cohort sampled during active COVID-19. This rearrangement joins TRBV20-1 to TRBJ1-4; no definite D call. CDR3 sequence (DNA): TGCAGTGCTAGTCGAGGGAATGAAAAACTGTTTTTT. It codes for CSASRGNEKLFF.